This T cell receptor beta chain was recorded in a study of molecular identifiers for immune sequencing clone quantification. Libraries for naive CD8 T cells, which were made from about 19,000 to 1,100,000 sorted cells, drew on 10%, 30% or 50% of the RNA. The table lists this clonotype with many counts. Antigen specificity is unknown. Findings and caveats of the study: Clonotypes topping 20 RNA copies carried over 97% of effector molecules but under 1% of naive ones.

Listed TCR primers and previously described methods were used for bulk TCR libraries. Each CDR3 protein is one row after TCRdb ran MiXCR on the PCR reads. The sample shows 490,000 or so distinct CDR3 sequences, 25% of them seen only once. The clonotype was recovered from a human donor in good health. Some libraries in this study had Jurkat cell RNA spiked in. Sequencing input: naive CD8+ T cells from blood, with Jurkat cell RNA spiked in. Subset noted: FACS-sorted CD8+CD4-CCR7+CD45RA+ naive T cells.

CDR3 nucleotide sequence: TGTGCCAGCAGCGAAGACGTCGTTGGAACCTTCGGGTACAATGAGCAGTTCTTC. This codes for CASSEDVVGTFGYNEQFF. V usage is TRBV11-2 and J usage is TRBJ2-1; no reliable D call. V lost 5 bases and J 4 bases, leaving 24 bases between the germline ends. Germline lookup yields CDR1 SGHAT and CDR2 FQNNGV. The CDR3 extends over 18 amino acids.